Listed here is a single T cell receptor (beta chain). Its antigen is currently unknown. The study drew its donors from healthy HIV-negative adults without recent acute infections or vaccinations. These data come from a study of shared clonotypes between healthy human individuals. Study background: Donor composition was a couple of women and three men, aged 18 to 49. Whole-study results and caveats: The study found roughly 5% of naive CD4 clonotypes shared across a handful of donors.

This table comes from immunoSEQ multiplex PCR, and its TCRdb copy is limited to in-frame clones, with some not included. The table shows some 1.1 million clones, with roughly 80% occurring only once. This TCR came from a man younger than 35 in good health. Some clones in this sample may be carry-over from other donors' samples. Sequenced material: memory CD4+ T cells from PBMCs. The subset here: CD45RA-negative fraction.

The CDR3 DNA reads as TGTGCCAGCAGCGGAGGACTAGCCGCCTCCTACGAGCAGTACTTC. Translated: CASSGGLAASYEQYF. The V call is TRBV9, the J call TRBJ2-7; the match to TRBD2 covers 8 bases. The germline V gene encodes CDR1 SGDLS and CDR2 YYNGEE. V was pared by 3 bases and J by 0 bases, with 5 bases of the junction left unmatched. The CDR3 has 15 residues.